This T cell receptor (beta chain) was profiled in a study of T cell responses to AZD1222 COVID-19 vaccine. Study results and caveats: There were mostly white British donors and more females than males, and clonal diversity was possibly underestimated. AZD1222 recipients seropositive at baseline numbered only 6 or 7. Spike-specific TCR breadth and depth rose after two AZD1222 doses.

About this clone: What it binds is not known.

Profiled with immunoSEQ multiplex PCR; TCRdb holds only in-frame clones, not every one. The data show approximately 140,000 clones, 80% to 95% seen once. Sequencing was performed on peripheral blood, taken 28 days after the second AZD1222 dose. The clonotype comes from an adult who received the AZD1222 COVID-19 vaccine.

CDR3 sequence reads: CASRWDATNEKLFF. Written as DNA, the CDR3 is TGTGCCAGCAGATGGGATGCCACTAATGAAAAACTGTTTTTT. V gene TRBV6-5 combines with J gene TRBJ1-4; D not resolved. The CDR3 is 14 amino acids. Per the germline V gene, CDR1 is MNHEY and CDR2 is SVGAGI. Trimming removed 6 bases at V and 2 bases at J, with 10 bases between.